The sequence of this T cell receptor (beta chain) was determined in a study of blood T cell repertoires in COVID-19. Across the whole study: Sites in the United States, Italy and Spain provided acute and convalescent COVID-19 samples.

J lost 0 bases, V lost 11 bases, and 10 bases had no gene match. Germline V gene sequence: CDR1 SNHLY, CDR2 FYNNEI. The CDR3 consists of 16 residues. Per the original data handling: Nucleated cell counts were estimated from reference gene primer amplification. The protocol was immunoSEQ multiplex PCR, while the TCRdb copy is restricted to in-frame clones and leaves out a portion. D and trimming come from the DNA, and the V and J calls and clone size come from that table. The data show roughly 51,000 clones, 90% seen once. The clonotype originates from a man between 65 and 85 years old with acute or convalescent COVID-19. The gene calls are TRBV2 and TRBJ2-6, with 7 bases aligning to TRBD1. Sequencing was done on a sample of peripheral blood. The CDR3, as DNA: TGTGCCCCATTGGACAGGAAATTCTCTGGGGCCAACGTCCTGACTTTC. Protein: CAPLDRKFSGANVLTF. The entire variable domain, with the rest obtained from reference TRBV2 and TRBJ2-6, is as follows: EPEVTQTPSHQVTQMGQEVILRCVPISNHLYFYWYRQILGQKVEFLVSFYNNEISEKSEIFDDQFSVERPDGSNFTLKIRSTKLEDSAMYFCAPLDRKFSGANVLTFGAGSRLTVL.